Here is one TCR beta chain with its context. The sample comes from a study of CD8 T cells in Susac syndrome. CDR1 is MNHEY, CDR2 SVGAGI, per germline. V dropped 6 bases and J dropped 4 bases, with 15 bases sitting between them. CDR3 length: 14 amino acids. High-throughput TCR beta sequencing covered peripheral CD8+ and CD4+ T cells. Relapsing-remitting disease, either stable or active, was present in the treatment-naive patients who were the multiple sclerosis controls. Both CD4+ and CD8+ T cells were negatively isolated, and TEMRA cells underwent FACS enrichment. Reverse transcription of about 0.45 to 1 ug RNA was performed with random hexamers. Amplification of TCR beta CDR3 across 54 Vbeta and 13 Jbeta was performed with immunoSEQ multiplex PCR. One entry per CDR3 protein, called by TCRdb with MiXCR from the immunoSEQ multiplex PCR reads. The sample lists roughly 120,000 distinct CDR3 sequences; approximately 94% were seen once.

This TCR was sampled from a human donor with multiple sclerosis. The sample consisted of CD4+ T cells from PBMCs. This chain joins TRBV6-5 and TRBJ1-2; D gene uncertain. The CDR3 coding sequence is TGTGCCAGCAGCCGCACCGACGGCGGCTATGGCTACACCTTC. It codes for CASSRTDGGYGYTF.